Described below is a single T cell receptor beta chain sequence and its context. The record originates from a study of blood T cell repertoires in COVID-19. Overall study context: Whether acute or convalescent, the COVID-19 samples came from the United States, Italy and Spain. Sample material is recorded as cDNA or gDNA derived from T cells, B-cell-depleted T cells, or PBMCs.

The CDR3 runs 12 residues. V was trimmed by 7 bases and J by 6 bases, leaving 12 bases between them. CDR1 is ENHRY and CDR2 is SYGVKD in the germline V gene. The authors' processing: Amplifying reference gene primers gave estimates of nucleated cell counts. Repertoires were generated with immunoSEQ multiplex PCR, while TCRdb's copy carries only in-frame clones and drops some. That table furnishes V, J and clone size, whereas the DNA furnished D and trimming. This sample has about 33,000 clones; around 83% occur once, and the top ten carry 13%. The clonotype originates from a human donor in a cohort sampled during active COVID-19. This chain links TRBV10-3 with TRBJ1-1, with a possible D match to TRBD1 (6 bases). The sequenced sample consisted of peripheral blood. CDR3: CAIKGVSAEAFF. The CDR3 coding sequence is TGTGCCATCAAGGGGGTTTCCGCTGAAGCTTTCTTT.